The T cell receptor (beta chain) under discussion was sequenced for a study of CD8 T cells in Susac syndrome. It was treatment-naive patients with stable or active relapsing-remitting disease who made up the multiple sclerosis controls. An amount of RNA that ranged from roughly 0.45 to 1 ug was reverse transcribed with random hexamers. TCRdb re-called the immunoSEQ multiplex PCR reads with MiXCR, one entry per CDR3 protein. The data contain some 300,000 distinct CDR3 sequences, roughly 85% of them singletons. This clonotype was seen a single time. Germline V gives CDR1 SGDLS, CDR2 YYNGEE. V was clipped by 0 bases and J by 4 bases; unmatched bases: 4. The CDR3 has 14 residues.

The sequencing sample was made of CD8+ T cells from PBMCs. The receptor comes from a human donor with multiple sclerosis. The chain employs TRBV9 and TRBJ2-7; 7 bases match TRBD2. This CDR3 reads CASSVVASGYEQYF. CDR3 DNA sequence: TGTGCCAGCAGCGTAGTAGCTAGCGGATACGAGCAGTACTTC.